The 12 T cell receptor beta chains listed next were all sequenced from one sample in a study of OX40 agonist ivuxolimab in advanced cancers. Sequenced by immunoSEQ multiplex PCR; TCRdb stores in-frame clones only, minus some. The data show under 100,000 clones, around 87% seen once. The sample here was CD4+ or CD8+ T cells sorted from blood, taken in a trial of the OX40 agonist ivuxolimab. These receptors were obtained from an adult with an advanced solid tumor such as melanoma, head and neck, liver or kidney cancer.

The CDR3 loop reads CASQNRVDNSPLHF. Here the CDR3 DNA reads TGTGCCAGCCAGAACAGGGTGGATAATTCACCCCTCCACTTT. The chain employs TRBV2 and TRBJ1-6; a weak D match, TRBD1 (6 bases). CDR3 length: 14 amino acids. V lost 8 bases and J 5 bases, leaving 13 bases between the germline ends. Germline V CDR1 and CDR2: SNHLY, FYNNEI.

The chain joins TRBV12-5 to TRBJ2-2; perhaps TRBD1 as D (6 bases). The CDR3 sequence is 15 residues long. Trimming stripped 2 bases from V and 5 bases from J, with 12 bases between. CDR1 and CDR2 (germline): LGHNT, FRNRAP. The CDR3 spells CASGLFLRGTGELFF. DNA for the CDR3: TGTGCTAGTGGTTTGTTCTTGAGGGGGACCGGGGAGCTGTTTTTT.

The chain combines TRBV30 with TRBJ1-3; 7 bases match TRBD1. CDR3 length: 18 residues. V lost 0 bases and J lost 0; bases outside the gene matches: 11. Germline V gene sequence: CDR1 GTSNPN, CDR2 SVGIG (reference sequence). This chain's CDR3 is CAWSVAWGQSFSGNTIYF. The CDR3 DNA reads TGTGCCTGGAGTGTCGCGTGGGGACAGTCCTTCTCTGGAAACACCATATATTTT.

The chain recombines TRBV29-1 with TRBJ1-2; 8 positions agree with TRBD1. The length of the CDR3 is 15 residues. Looked up from germline, CDR1 is SQVTM and CDR2 is ANQGSEA. Trimming at V came to 4 bases and at J to 2 bases, leaving 9 bases not matched to a gene. CDR3 nucleotides: TGCAGCGTTGGGGTGGGGACAGGAGTCAACTATGGCTACACCTTC. Residues: CSVGVGTGVNYGYTF.

The chain recombines TRBV7-9 with TRBJ2-5; TRBD2 matches at 7 bases. V gave up 3 bases and J gave up 5 bases; unmatched junction bases: 0. CDR1 is SEHNR, CDR2 FQNEAQ, per germline (reference sequence). The CDR3 totals 12 residues. The CDR3 reads CASSFGGETQYF. Here the CDR3 DNA reads TGTGCCAGCAGCTTCGGGGGGGAGACCCAGTACTTC.

The J gene is TRBJ2-1, the V gene TRBV7-9; perhaps TRBD2 as D (5 bases). Trimming stripped 2 bases from V and 8 bases from J, with 7 bases between. CDR1 is SEHNR and CDR2 is FQNEAQ in the germline V gene (reference sequence). The CDR3 loop spans 12 amino acids. CDR3 amino acids: CASSLIGDEQFF. CDR3 DNA sequence: TGTGCCAGCAGCTTAATCGGGGATGAGCAGTTCTTC.

The chain recombines TRBV9 with TRBJ1-1, with a tentative D call TRBD1 (6 bases). Trimming shortened V by 4 bases and J by 0 bases, and 19 bases separated the two germline ends. CDR3 length equals 17 residues. The germline gives CDR1 SGDLS, CDR2 YYNGEE. This chain's CDR3 is CASSSDPPTGVNTEAFF. As DNA, the CDR3 is TGTGCCAGCAGCAGCGATCCTCCGACAGGAGTGAACACTGAAGCTTTCTTT. Full variable domain (remainder filled in from reference TRBV9 and TRBJ1-1): DSGVTQTPKHLITATGQRVTLRCSPRSGDLSVYWYQQSLDQGLQFLIQYYNGEERAKGNILERFSAQQFPDLHSELNLSSLELGDSALYFCASSSDPPTGVNTEAFFGQGTRLTVV.

The chain employs TRBV7-9 and TRBJ1-5; D gene unclear. The CDR3 is 14 residues long. The V end was cut by 1 base, the J end by 3 bases, with 7 bases between. CDR1 and CDR2 (germline): SEHNR, FQNEAQ (reference sequence). The CDR3 nucleotides read TGTGCCAGCAGCTTAGGAGGGCCCAATCAGCCCCAGCATTTT. Encoded protein: CASSLGGPNQPQHF. Based on the CDR3 plus reference TRBV7-9 and TRBJ1-5, the full variable domain is DTGVSQNPRHKITKRGQNVTFRCDPISEHNRLYWYRQTLGQGPEFLTYFQNEAQLEKSRLLSDRFSAERPKGSFSTLEIQRTEQGDSAMYLCASSLGGPNQPQHFGDGTRLSIL.

The chain is built from TRBV5-1 and TRBJ2-3; 12 nucleotides align to TRBD2. The CDR3 runs 17 residues. V lost 1 base and J lost 1; bases outside the gene matches: 4. Germline CDR1 SGHRS, CDR2 YFSETQ. CDR3 in amino acids: CASSLTSGRSGTDTQYF. CDR3 in DNA: TGCGCCAGCAGCTTGACTAGCGGGAGGTCGGGCACAGATACGCAGTATTTT.

This clone was seen a handful of times. The V gene is TRBV2, the J gene TRBJ1-1; TRBD1 matches 8 bases. This CDR3 is 14 amino acids long. V was clipped by 5 bases and J by 4 bases; unmatched bases: 6. Germline lookup yields CDR1 SNHLY and CDR2 FYNNEI. CDR3 bases: TGTGCCAGCAGTCCTCAGGGGGCTATCACTGAAGCTTTCTTT. Translating gives CASSPQGAITEAFF.

This clone was detected only once. The CDR3 sequence is CASRGTALAKNIQYF. For the CDR3, the DNA is TGTGCCAGCCGCGGGACAGCCTTAGCCAAAAACATTCAGTACTTC. J is TRBJ2-4 and V is TRBV18, with a tentative D call TRBD1 (7 bases). The germline V gene has CDR1 KGHSH and CDR2 LQKENI. V shed 8 bases and J shed 0 bases, with 14 bases lying between them. CDR3 length: 15 amino acids. Drawing the rest from reference TRBV18 and TRBJ2-4, the complete variable domain is NAGVMQNPRHLVRRRGQEARLRCSPMKGHSHVYWYRQLPEEGLKFMVYLQKENIIDESGMPKERFSAEFPKEGPSILRIQQVVRGDSAAYFCASRGTALAKNIQYFGAGTRLSVL.

The chain's CDR3 is CASSLWTSGARREQFF. DNA of the CDR3: TGTGCCAGCAGCCTCTGGACTAGCGGGGCCAGGCGGGAGCAGTTCTTC. The rearrangement links TRBV4-2 to TRBJ2-1, with 12 bases identical to TRBD2. The CDR3 length is 16 residues. Germline CDR1 LGHNA, CDR2 YNFKEQ. V lost 4 bases and J lost 10; bases outside the gene matches: 11.